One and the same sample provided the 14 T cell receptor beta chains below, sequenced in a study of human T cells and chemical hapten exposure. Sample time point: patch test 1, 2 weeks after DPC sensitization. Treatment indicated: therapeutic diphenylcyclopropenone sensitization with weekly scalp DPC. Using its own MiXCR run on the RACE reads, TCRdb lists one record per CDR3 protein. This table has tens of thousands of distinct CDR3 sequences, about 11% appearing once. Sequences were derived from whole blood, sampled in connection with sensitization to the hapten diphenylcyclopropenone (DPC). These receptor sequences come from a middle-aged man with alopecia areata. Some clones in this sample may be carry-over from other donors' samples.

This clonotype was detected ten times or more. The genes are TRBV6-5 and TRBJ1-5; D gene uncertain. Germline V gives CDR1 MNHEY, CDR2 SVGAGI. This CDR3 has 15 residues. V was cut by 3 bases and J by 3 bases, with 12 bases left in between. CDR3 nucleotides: TGTGCCAGCAGTTATCAAGCCGGTTCCAATCAGCCCCAGCATTTT. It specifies CASSYQAGSNQPQHF.

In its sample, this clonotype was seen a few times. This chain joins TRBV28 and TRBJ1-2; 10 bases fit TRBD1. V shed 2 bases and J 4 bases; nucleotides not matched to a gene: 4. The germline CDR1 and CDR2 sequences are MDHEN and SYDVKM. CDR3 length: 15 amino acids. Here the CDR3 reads CASSLGQGVLYGYTF. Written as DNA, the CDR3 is TGTGCCAGCAGTTTAGGACAGGGGGTTCTCTATGGCTACACCTTC.

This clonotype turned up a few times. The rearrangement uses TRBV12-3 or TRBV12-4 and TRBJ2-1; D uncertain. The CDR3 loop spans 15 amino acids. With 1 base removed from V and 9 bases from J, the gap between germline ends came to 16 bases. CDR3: CASSLGQSSLGEQFF. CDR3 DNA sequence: TGTGCCAGCAGTTTAGGCCAGTCATCCCTTGGTGAGCAGTTCTTC.

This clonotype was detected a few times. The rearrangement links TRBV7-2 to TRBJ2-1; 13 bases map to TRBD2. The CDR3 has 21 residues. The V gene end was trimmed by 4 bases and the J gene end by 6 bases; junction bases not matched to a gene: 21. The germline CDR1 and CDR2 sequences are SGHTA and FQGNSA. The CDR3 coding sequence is TGTGCCAGCAGCTATCCTCCACAGGGGTCGACGACTAGCGGGAGGCGCAATGAGCAGTTCTTC. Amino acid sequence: CASSYPPQGSTTSGRRNEQFF. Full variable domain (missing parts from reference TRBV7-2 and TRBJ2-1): GAGVSQSPSNKVTEKGKDVELRCDPISGHTALYWYRQSLGQGLEFLIYFQGNSAPDKSGLPSDRFSAERTGGSVSTLTIQRTQQEDSAVYLCASSYPPQGSTTSGRRNEQFFGPGTRLTVL.

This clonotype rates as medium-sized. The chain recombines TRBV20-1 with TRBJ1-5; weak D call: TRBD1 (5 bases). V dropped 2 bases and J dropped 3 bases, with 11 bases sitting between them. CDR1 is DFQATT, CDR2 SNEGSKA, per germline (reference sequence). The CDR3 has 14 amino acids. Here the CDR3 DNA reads TGCAGTGCTAGAAAGATAGGGGACAATCAGCCCCAGCATTTT. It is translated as CSARKIGDNQPQHF.

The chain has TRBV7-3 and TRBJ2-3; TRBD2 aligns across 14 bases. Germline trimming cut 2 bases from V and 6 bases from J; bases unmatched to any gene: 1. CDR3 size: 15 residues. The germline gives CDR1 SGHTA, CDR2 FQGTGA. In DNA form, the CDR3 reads TGTGCCAGCAGCTTACGACTAGCGGGAGGGGATACGCAGTATTTT. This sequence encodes CASSLRLAGGDTQYF.

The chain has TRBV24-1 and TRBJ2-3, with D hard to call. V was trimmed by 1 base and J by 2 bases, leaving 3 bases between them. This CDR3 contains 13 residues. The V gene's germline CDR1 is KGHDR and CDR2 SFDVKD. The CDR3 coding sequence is TGTGCCACCAGTGATTTATTCACAGATACGCAGTATTTT. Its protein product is CATSDLFTDTQYF.

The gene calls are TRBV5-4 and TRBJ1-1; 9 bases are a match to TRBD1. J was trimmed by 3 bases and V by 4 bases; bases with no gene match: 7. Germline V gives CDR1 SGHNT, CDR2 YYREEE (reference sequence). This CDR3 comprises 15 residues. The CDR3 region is CASSRTGTGYTEAFF. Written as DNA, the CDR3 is TGTGCCAGCAGCAGGACCGGGACAGGGTACACTGAAGCTTTCTTT. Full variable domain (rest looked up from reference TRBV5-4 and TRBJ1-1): ETGVTQSPTHLIKTRGQQVTLRCSSQSGHNTVSWYQQALGQGPQFIFQYYREEENGRGNFPPRFSGLQFPNYSSELNVNALELDDSALYLCASSRTGTGYTEAFFGQGTRLTVV.

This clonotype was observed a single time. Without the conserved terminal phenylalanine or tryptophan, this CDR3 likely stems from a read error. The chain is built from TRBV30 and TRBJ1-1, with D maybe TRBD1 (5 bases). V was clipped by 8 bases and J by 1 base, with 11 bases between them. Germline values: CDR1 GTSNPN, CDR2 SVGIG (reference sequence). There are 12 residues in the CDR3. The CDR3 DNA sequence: TGTGCCGCTCTCACAGGGAACACTGAAGCTTTCCTT. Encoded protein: CAALTGNTEAFL.

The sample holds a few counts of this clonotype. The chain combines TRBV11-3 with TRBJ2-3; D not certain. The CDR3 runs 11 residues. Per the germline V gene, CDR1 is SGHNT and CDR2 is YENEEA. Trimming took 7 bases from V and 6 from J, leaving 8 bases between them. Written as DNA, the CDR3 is TGTGCCAGCACTATCGGGGATACGCAGTATTTT. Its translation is CASTIGDTQYF.

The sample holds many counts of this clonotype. The CDR3 sequence: CASSYSEGLAGANEQFF. CDR3 nucleotide sequence: TGTGCCAGCAGTTACTCTGAGGGACTAGCGGGAGCCAATGAGCAGTTCTTC. V is TRBV6-5 and J is TRBJ2-1; 14 bases map to TRBD2. Germline V gene data show CDR1 as MNHEY and CDR2 as SVGAGI. The V gene end was trimmed by 0 bases and the J gene end by 6 bases; junction bases not matched to a gene: 4. This CDR3 contains 17 residues.

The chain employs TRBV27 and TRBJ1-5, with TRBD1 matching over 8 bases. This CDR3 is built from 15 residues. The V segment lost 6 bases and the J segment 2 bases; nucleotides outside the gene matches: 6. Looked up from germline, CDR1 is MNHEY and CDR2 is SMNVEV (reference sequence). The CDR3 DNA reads TGTGCCAGCAGCCCACAGGGGGAGGGCAATCAGCCCCAGCATTTT. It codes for CASSPQGEGNQPQHF.

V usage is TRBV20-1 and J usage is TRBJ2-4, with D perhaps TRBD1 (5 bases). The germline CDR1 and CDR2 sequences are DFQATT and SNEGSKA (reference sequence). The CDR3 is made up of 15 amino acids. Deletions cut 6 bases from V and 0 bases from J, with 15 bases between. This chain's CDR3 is CSAYRQNLAKNIQYF. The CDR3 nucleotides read TGCAGTGCCTATCGACAGAACTTAGCCAAAAACATTCAGTACTTC.

The CDR3 DNA sequence: TGTGCCAGCAGTTCCCACAGAGGCGGGGGGGGCTACTACGAGCAGTACTTC. It is translated as CASSSHRGGGGYYEQYF. J is TRBJ2-7 and V is TRBV28, with 9 bases matching TRBD2. With 4 bases clipped from V and 3 bases from J, the junction kept 13 bases outside the gene matches. Germline assignment: CDR1 MDHEN and CDR2 SYDVKM. This CDR3 region has 17 residues.